The 3 T cell receptor beta chains listed next were all sequenced from one sample in a study of T cell responses to AZD1222 COVID-19 vaccine. Repertoires were generated with immunoSEQ multiplex PCR, while TCRdb's copy carries only in-frame clones and drops some. The sample has approximately 150,000 clones; about 83% are singletons. The sample here was peripheral blood, taken 28 days after the second AZD1222 dose. The receptors originated from an adult who received the AZD1222 COVID-19 vaccine.

The genes are TRBV4-3 and TRBJ1-1, with no clear D. The CDR3 covers 14 residues. Trimming cost V 7 bases and J 4 bases, with 16 bases left between them. Germline CDR1 and CDR2: LGHNA and YSLEER. DNA for the CDR3: TGCGCCAGCACCTTAGGGCGGGGAACCACTGAAGCTTTCTTT. Translated: CASTLGRGTTEAFF.

The CDR3 DNA sequence: TGTGCCAGCAGTTGGGCGGGGGCCTACGAGCAGTACTTC. Translating it yields CASSWAGAYEQYF. J is TRBJ2-7 and V is TRBV27; TRBD2 agrees at 7 bases. V was pared by 4 bases and J by 2 bases, with 2 bases of the junction left unmatched. The CDR3 is 13 residues long. Germline V gene lookup returns CDR1 MNHEY and CDR2 SMNVEV (reference sequence).

The rearrangement uses TRBV5-5 and TRBJ1-1, with TRBD1 matching 10 bases. The CDR3 is 13 residues long. Germline values: CDR1 SGHKS, CDR2 YYEKEE (reference sequence). The V gene end was trimmed by 5 bases and the J gene end by 6 bases; junction bases not matched to a gene: 4. In DNA, the CDR3 is TGTGCCAGCAGTCGACAGGGGGCCCCTGAAGCTTTCTTT. Its translation is CASSRQGAPEAFF.